This T cell receptor (beta chain) was captured in a study of cytomegalovirus exposure and HLA in healthy donors. Study-wide results and caveats: In an earlier analysis, most TCR beta V segments were productive about 87% or about 30% of the time. V- and J-gene trimming in TCR beta was tied to a missense DCLRE1C variant by an analysis performed later.

60 Vbeta and 13 Jbeta primers were used in PCR. Sequencing was performed with immunoSEQ multiplex PCR; in TCRdb, only in-frame clones are kept and a portion is missing. This table has about 94,000 clones, about 75% appearing once. This CDR3 is 14 amino acids long. J gave up 6 bases and V 1 base, and 6 bases lay outside the gene matches. In germline, CDR1 is LNHNV, CDR2 YYDKDF (reference sequence). In this sample, this clone turned up once. The antigen remains undetermined. Sample: PBMCs. The source is a man aged 35 to 55 in good health and CMV-seropositive. V and J are TRBV15 and TRBJ2-7, with TRBD1 matching 7 bases. The CDR3 is CATSRGGDSPEQYF. The CDR3 nucleotides read TGTGCCACCAGCAGAGGAGGGGACAGTCCCGAGCAGTACTTC.